The 18 T cell receptor beta chains in this list originate from one sample, sequenced in a study of CD8 T cells in ankylosing spondylitis. TCRdb itself ran the 5' RACE reads through MiXCR, one entry per CDR3 protein. This sample yields 35,000 to 40,000 distinct CDR3 sequences, of which 15% to 20% are seen a single time; about 45% belongs to the top ten. Sequences were obtained from blood. These receptors all stem from a male donor with ankylosing spondylitis or in good health (not recorded which).

The CDR3 DNA reads TGTGCCAGCAGCTTGGGGGTTGGGGGGAGTCGGAATGAGCAGTTCTTC. The encoded protein is CASSLGVGGSRNEQFF. J is TRBJ2-1 and V is TRBV7-6; D possibly corresponds to TRBD2 (6 bases). The CDR3 sequence is 16 residues long. In germline, CDR1 is SGHVS, CDR2 FNYEAQ. V lost 3 bases and J lost 7, with 19 bases in between.

The chain uses TRBV15 and TRBJ2-3, with 8 bases identical to TRBD2. This CDR3 is built from 16 residues. The junction had 4 bases not matched to a gene; V was cut back by 1 base and J by 1 base. Per germline, CDR1 LNHNV and CDR2 YYDKDF (reference sequence). The CDR3 region is CATSRGRGGGTDTQYF. The DNA of the CDR3 is TGTGCCACCAGCAGAGGACGGGGGGGTGGCACAGATACGCAGTATTTT.

This clonotype was counted only a few times. The chain carries TRBV7-2 and TRBJ2-3; D is ambiguous. V was cut by 6 bases and J by 2 bases, with 15 bases left in between. The CDR3 extends over 15 amino acids. In germline, CDR1 is SGHTA, CDR2 FQGNSA. CDR3 nucleotide sequence: TGTGCCAGCAGTTCACCCGGGCCTTACACAGATACGCAGTATTTT. The encoded protein is CASSSPGPYTDTQYF.

This clonotype was detected only a few times. In nucleotides, the CDR3 is TGTGCCAGCAGCGTAAACGCGGGCGAGCAGTACTTC. The encoded protein is CASSVNAGEQYF. The chain links TRBV9 to TRBJ2-7, with D maybe TRBD2 (5 bases). Per germline, CDR1 SGDLS and CDR2 YYNGEE. With 1 base removed from V and 6 bases from J, the gap between germline ends came to 8 bases. The CDR3 extends over 12 amino acids.

The V and J genes are TRBV10-3 and TRBJ2-1; D may be TRBD1 or TRBD2 (5 bases each). Germline V gene data show CDR1 as ENHRY and CDR2 as SYGVKD. Trimming left V 6 bases short and J 6 bases short, with 18 bases between. CDR3 length: 15 residues. This CDR3 is CAIRGPGTGSNEQFF. CDR3 nucleotide sequence: TGTGCCATCAGGGGTCCCGGGACGGGAAGCAATGAGCAGTTCTTC.

The V and J genes are TRBV10-3 and TRBJ2-2; no clear D gene. V was clipped by 5 bases and J by 5 bases, with 9 bases between them. Germline CDR1 reads ENHRY; CDR2 reads SYGVKD. The CDR3 is 13 amino acids. The CDR3 sequence is CAISLRETGELFF. Written as DNA, the CDR3 is TGTGCCATCAGTCTAAGAGAGACCGGGGAGCTGTTTTTT.

This clonotype was counted a few times. This chain links TRBV7-2 with TRBJ2-2; tentative D call: TRBD1 (6 bases). Germline lookup yields CDR1 SGHTA and CDR2 FQGNSA. This CDR3 is built from 15 residues. The V and J ends lost 2 bases and 4 bases respectively, with 11 bases between them. The CDR3 here is CASSLQGRVTGELFF. Here the CDR3 DNA reads TGTGCCAGCAGCTTACAGGGGCGGGTCACCGGGGAGCTGTTTTTT.

The rearrangement links TRBV27 to TRBJ1-5; D is undetermined. Germline V CDR1 and CDR2: MNHEY, SMNVEV (reference sequence). The CDR3 runs 14 residues. V was clipped by 8 bases and J by 5 bases, with 16 bases between them. The CDR3: CASQPIGRYQPQHF. The CDR3 DNA sequence: TGTGCCAGCCAACCAATTGGCAGGTATCAGCCCCAGCATTTT.

This rearrangement joins TRBV7-2 to TRBJ2-5; 7 bases line up with TRBD2. The V gene end was trimmed by 4 bases and the J gene end by 2 bases; junction bases not matched to a gene: 4. There are 14 residues in the CDR3. Germline V lookup: CDR1 SGHTA, CDR2 FQGNSA. CDR3 bases: TGTGCCAGCAGCTGGGTGGGGGGGCAAGAGACCCAGTACTTC. This codes for CASSWVGGQETQYF.

This clonotype was observed a handful of times. The CDR3 sequence is CASLGGTLHNEQFF. CDR3 in DNA: TGCGCCAGCTTAGGGGGGACCCTACACAATGAGCAGTTCTTC. The genes are TRBV5-1 and TRBJ2-1; possibly TRBD1 or TRBD2 for D (6 bases each). V gave up 7 bases and J gave up 5 bases, with 16 bases separating them. Germline CDR1 is SGHRS and CDR2 is YFSETQ. The CDR3 has 14 amino acids.

This clonotype came up a few times. The genes are TRBV28 and TRBJ2-1; D remains unclear. V lost 3 bases and J lost 5, with 5 bases in between. The CDR3 length is 12 residues. Germline CDR1 reads MDHEN; CDR2 reads SYDVKM. DNA of the CDR3: TGTGCCAGCAGTTTCCGGGACAATGAGCAGTTCTTC. Amino acids: CASSFRDNEQFF.

The chain links TRBV12-3 or TRBV12-4 to TRBJ2-1; D gene uncertain. V gave up 1 base and J gave up 0 bases, with 13 bases separating them. The CDR3 has 17 amino acids. The CDR3 spells CASSLGKGPLSYNEQFF. DNA of the CDR3: TGTGCCAGCAGTTTAGGGAAGGGCCCCCTCTCCTACAATGAGCAGTTCTTC.

This clonotype was recorded a few times. The rearrangement uses TRBV4-3 and TRBJ2-7; TRBD2 might be the D (5 bases). The length of the CDR3 is 14 residues. Trimming shortened V by 0 bases and J by 4 bases, and 10 bases separated the two germline ends. CDR1 is LGHNA, CDR2 YSLEER, per germline. Written as DNA, the CDR3 is TGCGCCAGCAGCCAAGATGTCGCGGGTTACGAGCAGTACTTC. Protein product: CASSQDVAGYEQYF.

The rearrangement links TRBV5-1 to TRBJ2-4, with D hard to call. Germline V CDR1 and CDR2: SGHRS, YFSETQ. The CDR3 is 15 residues long. The V end lost 4 bases, the J end lost 2 bases, and 13 bases lay between the germline ends. The CDR3 sequence: CASSIRVGTKNIQYF. The CDR3 DNA reads as TGCGCCAGCAGCATAAGGGTGGGGACCAAAAACATTCAGTACTTC.

The rearrangement links TRBV20-1 to TRBJ2-3; 7 bases are a match to TRBD2. The CDR3 totals 16 residues. V gave up 0 bases and J gave up 1 base; unmatched junction bases: 7. Germline CDR1 DFQATT, CDR2 SNEGSKA (reference sequence). Here the CDR3 reads CSARDPGSGGTDTQYF. The CDR3 region has the DNA TGCAGTGCTAGAGATCCCGGCAGCGGGGGCACAGATACGCAGTATTTT.

This clonotype has a single count. This chain joins TRBV20-1 and TRBJ1-1, with D unresolved. The germline V and J ends were trimmed by 0 bases and 1 base, with 12 bases remaining between them. The CDR3 runs to 15 residues. In germline, CDR1 is DFQATT, CDR2 SNEGSKA (reference sequence). The CDR3 DNA reads TGCAGTGCTAGAGATCGGGGTGGCGGGAACACTGAAGCTTTCTTT. It is translated as CSARDRGGGNTEAFF.

V usage is TRBV12-3 or TRBV12-4 and J usage is TRBJ2-2; weak D call: TRBD1 (5 bases). Trimming cost V 6 bases and J 4 bases, with 9 bases left between them. The CDR3 is 13 amino acids. CDR3 in amino acids: CASSRQITGELFF. CDR3 coding DNA: TGTGCCAGCAGCCGACAGATCACCGGGGAGCTGTTTTTT.

This clonotype was detected a few times. The chain employs TRBV5-1 and TRBJ1-1; D is undetermined. The germline CDR1 and CDR2 sequences are SGHRS and YFSETQ. This CDR3 comprises 12 residues. Trimming removed 7 bases from V and 1 base from J, with 8 bases in between. Written as DNA, the CDR3 is TGCGCCAGCCGGGATCCGAACACTGAAGCTTTCTTT. Its translation is CASRDPNTEAFF.